This T cell receptor beta chain was observed in a study of T cells expressing NK-cell markers. Study as a whole: Sorted CD3+CD56+NKG2C+, CD3+CD56+NKG2C- and CD3+CD56-NKG2C+ T cells supplied TCR beta repertoires. Serological testing identified seven of the eight sequenced donors as HCMV-seropositive and one as seronegative.

Note on this clonotype: Its antigen is still unknown.

This CDR3 comprises 16 residues. In germline, CDR1 is KGHDR, CDR2 SFDVKD. No DNA is given; TCRdb re-called the 5' RACE reads and lists each CDR3 protein once. This repertoire includes fewer than 550,000 distinct CDR3 sequences. The study, taken as a whole, reports: Clarity on HCMV specificity was lacking for the expanded NKG2C+ T cell clones. Dominant NKG2C+ clonotypes accounted for about 1.0-8% of CD8+ T cells in over 5 donors.

The sequence was collected from a woman aged 45-60 years in good health. The chain is built from TRBV24-1 and TRBJ1-5; TCRdb's D call of TRBD1 is untestable without DNA. The source material was blood T cells: a sorted CD56 or NKG2C T cell subset, CD4+ or CD8+ T cells, or bulk PBMC T cells (not recorded which). The CDR3 sequence is CATSERTGGANQPQHF.